What follows are 2 T cell receptor beta chains derived from one specimen sequenced in a study of identical twins. TCRdb independently ran MiXCR on the 5' RACE reads; one entry per CDR3 protein. The sample consists of about 890,000 distinct CDR3 sequences, over 9% of them appearing once. A further study also used this sample, focusing on yellow fever vaccine responses in identical twins.

The sample comprised PBMCs. The receptors stem from a young woman in good health.

This clonotype showed up just a few times. The rearrangement links TRBV6-2 or TRBV6-3 to TRBJ2-7, with 7 bases aligning to TRBD1. The CDR3 sequence is 14 residues long. Trimming took 5 bases from V and 3 from J; bases not matched to a gene: 7. Looked up from germline, CDR1 is MNHEY and CDR2 is SVGEGT. CDR3 residues: CASSPTGIHYEQYF. For the CDR3, the DNA is TGTGCCAGCAGTCCGACAGGGATTCACTACGAGCAGTACTTC.

V gene TRBV15 combines with J gene TRBJ2-2; D might be TRBD1 (5 bases). The CDR3 contains 16 residues. CDR1 is LNHNV and CDR2 is YYDKDF in the germline V gene (reference sequence). Trimming pared 1 base from V and 0 bases from J, leaving 9 bases between. The CDR3 nucleotides are TGTGCCACCAGCAGAGTCGCCAGGGCGAACACCGGGGAGCTGTTTTTT. It specifies CATSRVARANTGELFF.